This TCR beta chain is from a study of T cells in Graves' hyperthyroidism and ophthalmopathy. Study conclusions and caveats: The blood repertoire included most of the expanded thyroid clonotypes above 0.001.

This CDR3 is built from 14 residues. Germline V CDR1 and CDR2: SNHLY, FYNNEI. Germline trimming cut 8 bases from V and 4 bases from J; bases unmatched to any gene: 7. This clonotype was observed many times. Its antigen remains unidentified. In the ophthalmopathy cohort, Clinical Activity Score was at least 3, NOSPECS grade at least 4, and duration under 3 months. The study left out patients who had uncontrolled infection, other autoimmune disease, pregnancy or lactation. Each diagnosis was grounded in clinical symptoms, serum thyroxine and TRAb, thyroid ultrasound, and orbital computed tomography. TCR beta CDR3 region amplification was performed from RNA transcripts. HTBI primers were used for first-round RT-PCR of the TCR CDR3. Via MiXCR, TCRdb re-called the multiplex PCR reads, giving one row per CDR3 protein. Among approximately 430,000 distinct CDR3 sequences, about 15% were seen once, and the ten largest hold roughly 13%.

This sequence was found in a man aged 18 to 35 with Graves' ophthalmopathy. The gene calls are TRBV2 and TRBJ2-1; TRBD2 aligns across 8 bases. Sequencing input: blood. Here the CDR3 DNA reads TGTGCCAGCTTTTGGCGGGGGGAGTACAATGAGCAGTTCTTC. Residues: CASFWRGEYNEQFF.